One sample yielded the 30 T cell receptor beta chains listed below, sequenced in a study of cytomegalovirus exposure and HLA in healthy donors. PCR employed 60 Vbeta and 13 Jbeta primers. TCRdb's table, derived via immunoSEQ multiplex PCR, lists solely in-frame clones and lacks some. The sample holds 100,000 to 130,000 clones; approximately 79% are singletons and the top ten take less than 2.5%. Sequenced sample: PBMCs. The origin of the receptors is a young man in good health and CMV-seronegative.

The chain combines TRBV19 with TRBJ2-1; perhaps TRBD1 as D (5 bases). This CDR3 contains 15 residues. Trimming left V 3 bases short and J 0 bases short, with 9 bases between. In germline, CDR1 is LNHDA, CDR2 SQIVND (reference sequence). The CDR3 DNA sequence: TGTGCCAGTAGTATGATTCAGGGCTCCTACAATGAGCAGTTCTTC. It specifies CASSMIQGSYNEQFF.

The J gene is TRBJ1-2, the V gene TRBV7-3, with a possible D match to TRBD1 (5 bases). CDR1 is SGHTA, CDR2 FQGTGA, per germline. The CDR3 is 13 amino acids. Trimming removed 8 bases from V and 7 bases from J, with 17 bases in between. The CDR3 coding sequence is TGTGCCAGCGGGTCGCCGGGGGTCGGTGGCTACACCTTC. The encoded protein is CASGSPGVGGYTF.

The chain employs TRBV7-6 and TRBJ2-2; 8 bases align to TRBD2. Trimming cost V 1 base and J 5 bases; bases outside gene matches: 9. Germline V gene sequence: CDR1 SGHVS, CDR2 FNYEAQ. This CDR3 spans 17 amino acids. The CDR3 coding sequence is TGTGCCAGCAGCTTAGAGGCGGGAGGCCGAGGGACCGGGGAGCTGTTTTTT. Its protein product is CASSLEAGGRGTGELFF.

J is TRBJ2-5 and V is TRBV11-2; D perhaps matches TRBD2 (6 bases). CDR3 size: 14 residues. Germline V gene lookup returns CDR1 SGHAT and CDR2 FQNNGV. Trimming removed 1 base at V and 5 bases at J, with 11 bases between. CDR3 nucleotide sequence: TGTGCCAGCAGCTTAGTCGGGGGAGTGGAGACCCAGTACTTC. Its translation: CASSLVGGVETQYF.

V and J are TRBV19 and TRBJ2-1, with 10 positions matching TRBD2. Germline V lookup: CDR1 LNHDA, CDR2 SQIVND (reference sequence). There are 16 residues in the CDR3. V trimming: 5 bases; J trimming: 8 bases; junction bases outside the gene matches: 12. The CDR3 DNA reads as TGTGCCAGTAGTGCCCCTAGCGGGGGCTTTCTATATGAGCAGTTCTTC. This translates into CASSAPSGGFLYEQFF. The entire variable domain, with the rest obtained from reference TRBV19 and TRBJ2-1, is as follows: DGGITQSPKYLFRKEGQNVTLSCEQNLNHDAMYWYRQDPGQGLRLIYYSQIVNDFQKGDIAEGYSVSREKKESFPLTVTSAQKNPTAFYLCASSAPSGGFLYEQFFGPGTRLTVL.

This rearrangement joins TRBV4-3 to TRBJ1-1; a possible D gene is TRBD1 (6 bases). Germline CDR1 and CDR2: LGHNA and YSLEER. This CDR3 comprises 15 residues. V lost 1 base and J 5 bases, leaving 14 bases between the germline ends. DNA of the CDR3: TGCGCCAGCAGCCAAGGTGGACAGAAACATACTGAAGCTTTCTTT. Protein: CASSQGGQKHTEAFF.

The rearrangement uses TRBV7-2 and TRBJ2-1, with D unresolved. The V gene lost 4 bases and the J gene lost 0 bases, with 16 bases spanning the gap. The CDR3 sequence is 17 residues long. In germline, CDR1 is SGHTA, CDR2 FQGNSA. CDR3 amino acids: CASSSSLAPISYNEQFF. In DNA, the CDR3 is TGTGCCAGCAGCTCATCTTTAGCCCCGATCTCCTACAATGAGCAGTTCTTC. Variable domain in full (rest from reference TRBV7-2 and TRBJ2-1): GAGVSQSPSNKVTEKGKDVELRCDPISGHTALYWYRQSLGQGLEFLIYFQGNSAPDKSGLPSDRFSAERTGGSVSTLTIQRTQQEDSAVYLCASSSSLAPISYNEQFFGPGTRLTVL.

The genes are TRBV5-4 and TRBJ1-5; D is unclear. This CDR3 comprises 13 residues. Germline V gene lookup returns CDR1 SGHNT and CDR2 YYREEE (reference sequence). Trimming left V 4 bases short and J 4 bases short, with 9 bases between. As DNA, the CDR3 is TGTGCCAGCAGCCTTGAGCCGAATCAGCCCCAGCATTTT. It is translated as CASSLEPNQPQHF.

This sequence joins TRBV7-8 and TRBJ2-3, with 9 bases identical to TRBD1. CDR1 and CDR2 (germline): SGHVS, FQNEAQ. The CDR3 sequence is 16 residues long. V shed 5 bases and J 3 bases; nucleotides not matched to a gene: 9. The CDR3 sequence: CASSGGTGMSTDTQYF. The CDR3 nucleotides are TGTGCCAGCAGCGGGGGGACAGGGATGTCGACAGATACGCAGTATTTT.

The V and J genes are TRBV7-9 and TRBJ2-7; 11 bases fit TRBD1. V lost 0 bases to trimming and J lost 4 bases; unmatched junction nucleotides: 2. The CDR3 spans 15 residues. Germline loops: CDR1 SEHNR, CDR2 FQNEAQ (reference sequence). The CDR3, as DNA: TGTGCCAGCAGCTTAGCGGGACAGGGGGATTACGAGCAGTACTTC. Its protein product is CASSLAGQGDYEQYF. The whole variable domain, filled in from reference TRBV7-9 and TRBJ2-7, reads DTGVSQNPRHKITKRGQNVTFRCDPISEHNRLYWYRQTLGQGPEFLTYFQNEAQLEKSRLLSDRFSAERPKGSFSTLEIQRTEQGDSAMYLCASSLAGQGDYEQYFGPGTRLTVT.

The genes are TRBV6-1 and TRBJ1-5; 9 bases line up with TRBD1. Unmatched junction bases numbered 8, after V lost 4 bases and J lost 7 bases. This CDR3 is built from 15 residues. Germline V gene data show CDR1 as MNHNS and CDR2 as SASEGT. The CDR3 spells CASSGADRGTQPQHF. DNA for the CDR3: TGTGCCAGCAGTGGGGCGGACAGGGGTACCCAGCCCCAGCATTTT.

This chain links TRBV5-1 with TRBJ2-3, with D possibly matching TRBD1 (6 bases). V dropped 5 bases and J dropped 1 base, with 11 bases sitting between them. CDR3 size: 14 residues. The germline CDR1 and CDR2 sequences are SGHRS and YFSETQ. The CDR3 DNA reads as TGCGCCAGCAGTCCGGGACACGGCACAGATACGCAGTATTTT. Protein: CASSPGHGTDTQYF.

CDR3 in DNA: TGTGCCAGTAGTACCCGGTCCCTCTACGAGCAGTACTTC. Translating it yields CASSTRSLYEQYF. The J gene is TRBJ2-7, the V gene TRBV19, with no clear D. CDR1 LNHDA and CDR2 SQIVND come from the germline V gene (reference sequence). V lost 4 bases, J lost 3 bases, and 10 bases lay in between. The CDR3 totals 13 residues.

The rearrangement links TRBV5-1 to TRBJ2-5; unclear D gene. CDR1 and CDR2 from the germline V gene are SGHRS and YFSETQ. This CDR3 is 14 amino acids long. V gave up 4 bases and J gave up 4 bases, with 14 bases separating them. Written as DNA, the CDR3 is TGCGCCAGCAGCCTCGTCGCCCTGCGAGAGACCCAGTACTTC. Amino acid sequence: CASSLVALRETQYF.

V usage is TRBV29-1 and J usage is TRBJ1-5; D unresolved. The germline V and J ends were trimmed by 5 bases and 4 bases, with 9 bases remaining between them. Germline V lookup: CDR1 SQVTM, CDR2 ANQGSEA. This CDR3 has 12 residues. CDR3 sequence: CSVSGLNQPQHF. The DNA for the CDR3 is TGCAGCGTTTCCGGGTTGAATCAGCCCCAGCATTTT.

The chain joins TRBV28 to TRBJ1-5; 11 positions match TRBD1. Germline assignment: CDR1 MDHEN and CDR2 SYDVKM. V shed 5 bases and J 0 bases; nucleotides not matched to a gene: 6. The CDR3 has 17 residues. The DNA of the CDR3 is TGTGCCAGCAGTCGTGGGACAGGGGGTTTTAGCAATCAGCCCCAGCATTTT. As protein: CASSRGTGGFSNQPQHF.

CDR3 DNA: TGCAGCGTTTGGAGGGAGGGTGGCTACACCTTC. As protein: CSVWREGGYTF. V gene TRBV29-1 combines with J gene TRBJ1-2; D unclear. The CDR3 is 11 residues long. Trimming cost V 5 bases and J 7 bases, with 11 bases left between them. CDR1 and CDR2 (germline): SQVTM, ANQGSEA.

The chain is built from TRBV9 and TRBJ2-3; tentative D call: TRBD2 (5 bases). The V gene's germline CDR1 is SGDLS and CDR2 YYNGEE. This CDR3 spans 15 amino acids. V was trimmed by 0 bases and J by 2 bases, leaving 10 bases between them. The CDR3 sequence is CASSVAGGLTDTQYF. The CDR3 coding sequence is TGTGCCAGCAGCGTAGCGGGCGGGCTCACAGATACGCAGTATTTT.

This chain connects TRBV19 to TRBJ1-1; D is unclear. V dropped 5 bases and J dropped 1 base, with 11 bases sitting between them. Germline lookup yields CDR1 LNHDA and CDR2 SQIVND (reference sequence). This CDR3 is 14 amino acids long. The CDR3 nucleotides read TGTGCCAGTAGTGTGACTGACGGGAACACTGAAGCTTTCTTT. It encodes CASSVTDGNTEAFF.

The CDR3 DNA reads as TGCGCCAGCAGCCGAGGGGAGGGGCTAAACACTGAAGCTTTCTTT. Its translation: CASSRGEGLNTEAFF. This chain links TRBV4-1 with TRBJ1-1; D perhaps matches TRBD1 (5 bases). The germline CDR1 and CDR2 sequences are MGHRA and YSYEKL. The CDR3 totals 15 residues. V was clipped by 4 bases and J by 2 bases, with 14 bases between them.

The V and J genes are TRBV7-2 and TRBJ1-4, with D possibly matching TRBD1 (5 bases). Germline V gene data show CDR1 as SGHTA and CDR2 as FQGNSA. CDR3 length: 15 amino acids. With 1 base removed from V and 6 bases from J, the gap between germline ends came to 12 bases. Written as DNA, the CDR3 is TGTGCCAGCAGCTTAGTCCCCGGGGGTTATGAAAAACTGTTTTTT. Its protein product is CASSLVPGGYEKLFF.

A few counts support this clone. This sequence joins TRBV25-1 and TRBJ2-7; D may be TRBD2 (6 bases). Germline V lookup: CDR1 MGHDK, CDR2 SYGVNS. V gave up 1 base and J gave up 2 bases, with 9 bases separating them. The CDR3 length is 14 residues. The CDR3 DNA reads TGTGCCAGCAGTGAATTGGGGGGTACCTACGAGCAGTACTTC. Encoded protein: CASSELGGTYEQYF.

DNA for the CDR3: TGTGCCAGCTCACCAGGGGGGGGGCAAAGCGGAAACACTGAAGCTTTCTTT. It encodes CASSPGGGQSGNTEAFF. This chain uses TRBV18 with TRBJ1-1, with a tentative D call TRBD1 (6 bases). CDR1 KGHSH and CDR2 LQKENI come from the germline V gene. V was pared by 2 bases and J by 2 bases, with 18 bases between. The CDR3 runs to 17 residues.

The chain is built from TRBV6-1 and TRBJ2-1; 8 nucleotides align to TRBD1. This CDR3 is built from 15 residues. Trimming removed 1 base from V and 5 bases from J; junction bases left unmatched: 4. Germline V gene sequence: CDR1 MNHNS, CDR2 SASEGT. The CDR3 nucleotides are TGTGCCAGCAGTGAAGGGACAGGGAAGGACAATGAGCAGTTCTTC. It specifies CASSEGTGKDNEQFF.

The chain's CDR3 is CASQGTGDYEQYF. Here the CDR3 DNA reads TGCGCCAGCCAGGGGACAGGGGACTACGAGCAGTACTTC. J is TRBJ2-5 and V is TRBV5-1, with TRBD1 matching over 10 bases. The closer fit of TRBJ2-7 to the DNA end suggests the J call may be wrong. This CDR3 region has 13 residues. CDR1 and CDR2 (germline): SGHRS, YFSETQ.

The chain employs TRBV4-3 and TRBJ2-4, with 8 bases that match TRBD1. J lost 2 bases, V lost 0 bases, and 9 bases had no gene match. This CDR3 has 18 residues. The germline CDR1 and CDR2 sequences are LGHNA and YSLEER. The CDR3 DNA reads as TGCGCCAGCAGCCAAGACGAGACAGGGGCCGATCCCAAAAACATTCAGTACTTC. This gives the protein CASSQDETGADPKNIQYF.

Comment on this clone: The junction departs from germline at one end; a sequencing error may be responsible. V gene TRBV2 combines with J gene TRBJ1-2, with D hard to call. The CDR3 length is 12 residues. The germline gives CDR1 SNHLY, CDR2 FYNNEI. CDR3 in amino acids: CASSVLNYGYPF. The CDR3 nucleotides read TGTGCCAGCAGTGTATTAAACTATGGCTACCCCTTC.

CDR3 sequence (DNA): TGTGCCAGCAGAAAGCGGATGGGGGGAGTAGATAAAGATACGCAGTATTTT. This codes for CASRKRMGGVDKDTQYF. The chain carries TRBV28 and TRBJ2-3; D perhaps matches TRBD2 (6 bases). The CDR3 runs 17 residues. V shed 6 bases and J shed 5 bases, with 24 bases lying between them. The germline V gene has CDR1 MDHEN and CDR2 SYDVKM.

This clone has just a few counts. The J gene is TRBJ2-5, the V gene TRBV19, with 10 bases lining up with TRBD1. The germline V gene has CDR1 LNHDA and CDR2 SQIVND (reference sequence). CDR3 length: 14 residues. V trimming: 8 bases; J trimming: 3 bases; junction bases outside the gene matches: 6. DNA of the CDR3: TGTGCCAGTCGTAGGACAGGGGGTAAAGAGACCCAGTACTTC. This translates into CASRRTGGKETQYF.

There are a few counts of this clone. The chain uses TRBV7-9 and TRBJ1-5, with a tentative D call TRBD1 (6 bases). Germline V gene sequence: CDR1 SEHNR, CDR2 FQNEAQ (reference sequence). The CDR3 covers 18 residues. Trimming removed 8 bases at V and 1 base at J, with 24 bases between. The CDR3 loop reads CASSLDGGGDLSNQPQHF. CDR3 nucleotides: TGTGCCAGCTCCTTGGACGGGGGGGGCGACTTGAGCAATCAGCCCCAGCATTTT.